The entry below gives a single TCR beta chain sequence along with its context. The antigen this receptor binds is unknown. No much larger clone is present one base from it, and per-base qualities are unavailable. The CDR3 contains 15 residues, cysteine and phenylalanine counted. Only CDR3 DNA remains: 45 bases, in frame from the first base. Trimming removed 4 bases from V and 4 bases from J, leaving 14 bases between the germline ends. CDR1 and CDR2, looked up from the germline V gene, are SGHRS and YFSETQ. The library was built by means of the immunoSEQ multiplex PCR assay. TCRdb limited this immuneACCESS table to in-frame rearrangements with V and J called. A share of clones is missing; checked studies link under half to unresolved V genes, and the rest is unexplained. The sample records 55,000 to 75,000 clones, approximately 87% of which are singletons. Clones ranked in the top ten supply 2% to 2.5% of the sample.

This specimen comes from a study of control samples from healthy donors and cancer patients (dated by TCRdb to 2020 to 2022). This clonotype was obtained from a woman aged 45-60 years with head and neck cancer. The sequence is built from TRBV5-1 and TRBJ2-2, with TRBD1 as a weak D call on 5 bases. The sample comprised PBMCs. The CDR3: CASSPVDRFTGELFF. The bases are TGCGCCAGCAGCCCCGTTGACAGATTCACCGGGGAGCTGTTTTTT. Joined to the reference TRBV5-1 and TRBJ2-2 proteins, this CDR3 gives the full variable domain: KAGVTQTPRYLIKTRGQQVTLSCSPISGHRSVSWYQQTPGQGLQFLFEYFSETQRNKGNFPGRFSGRQFSNSRSEMNVSTLELGDSALYLCASSPVDRFTGELFFGEGSRLTVL.